This T cell receptor beta chain was identified in a study of vaccination effects on CD4 cells after COVID-19. Assay used: immunoSEQ multiplex PCR; TCRdb lists only in-frame clones, some missing. The table lists about 73,000 clones, approximately 75% of them singletons. Findings and limits, study-wide: Late post-vaccination samples showed marked contraction of infection- and vaccine-induced clones.

Germline CDR1 reads MDHEN; CDR2 reads SYDVKM. V was clipped by 2 bases and J by 2 bases, with 12 bases between them. The CDR3 is 16 residues long. This clone was seen only once. Its matching antigen is unknown. Antigen-specific CD4+ T cells were first expanded with viral peptide pools by the ViraFEST assay and only then sequenced. Scientists isolated CD4+ T cells after a roughly 9-day culture period ended. Previously uninfected by SARS-CoV-2, the vaccine recipients also showed negative nucleocapsid antibodies. This sequence originates from a human donor who received a COVID-19 vaccine. The sequencing here drew on CD4+ T cells from PBMCs cultured with HCoV-NL63 spike peptides, taken before COVID-19 vaccination. The chain couples TRBV28 to TRBJ2-2; the D gene is possibly TRBD1 (6 bases). This chain's CDR3 is CASSLIRTANTGELFF. The CDR3 coding sequence is TGTGCCAGCAGTTTAATCCGGACAGCCAACACCGGGGAGCTGTTTTTT.